This T cell receptor beta chain is drawn from a study of T cell responses to AZD1222 COVID-19 vaccine. The repertoire was sequenced with immunoSEQ multiplex PCR; TCRdb's copy has only in-frame clones and lacks some. The table includes about 150,000 clones, about 87% detected once. The origin of this receptor is an adult who received the AZD1222 COVID-19 vaccine. Material: peripheral blood, obtained 28 days after the second AZD1222 dose.

Here the CDR3 DNA reads TGCAGCGTTGAAGCCGGGTCCACAGCGGCCTCCTACGAGCAGTACTTC. Translated, it gives CSVEAGSTAASYEQYF. The chain employs TRBV29-1 and TRBJ2-7; maybe TRBD2 (5 bases). V lost 1 base to trimming and J lost 0 bases, with 16 bases between them. Germline CDR1 and CDR2: SQVTM and ANQGSEA. The CDR3 extends over 16 amino acids.